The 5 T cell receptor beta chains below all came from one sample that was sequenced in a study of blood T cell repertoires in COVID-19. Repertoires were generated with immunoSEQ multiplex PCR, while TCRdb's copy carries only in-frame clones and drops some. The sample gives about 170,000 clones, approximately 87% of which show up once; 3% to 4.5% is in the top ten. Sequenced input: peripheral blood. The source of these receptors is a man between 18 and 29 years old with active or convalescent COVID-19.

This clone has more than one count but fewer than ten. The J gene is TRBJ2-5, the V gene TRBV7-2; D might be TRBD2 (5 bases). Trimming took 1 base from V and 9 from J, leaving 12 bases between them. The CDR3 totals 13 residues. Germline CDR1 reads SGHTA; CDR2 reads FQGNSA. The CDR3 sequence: CASSLERYESQYF. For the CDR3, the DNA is TGTGCCAGCAGCTTAGAGCGGTACGAGTCCCAGTACTTC.

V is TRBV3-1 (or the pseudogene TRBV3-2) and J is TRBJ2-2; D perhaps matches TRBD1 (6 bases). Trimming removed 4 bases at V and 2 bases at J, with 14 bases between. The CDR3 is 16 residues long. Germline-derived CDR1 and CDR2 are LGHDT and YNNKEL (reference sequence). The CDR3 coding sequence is TGTGCCAGCAGCCGTCGAGTGGGGACAAACACCGGGGAGCTGTTTTTT. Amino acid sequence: CASSRRVGTNTGELFF.

Written as DNA, the CDR3 is TGTGCCAGTAGTGGACGTCGGACAGGGAGGATATACAATGAGCAGTTCTTC. Protein sequence: CASSGRRTGRIYNEQFF. V gene TRBV19 combines with J gene TRBJ2-1; TRBD1 aligns across 8 bases. This CDR3 is 17 amino acids long. The germline gives CDR1 LNHDA, CDR2 SQIVND (reference sequence). Trimming took 5 bases from V and 4 from J; bases not matched to a gene: 13. Complete variable domain (other parts from reference TRBV19 and TRBJ2-1): DGGITQSPKYLFRKEGQNVTLSCEQNLNHDAMYWYRQDPGQGLRLIYYSQIVNDFQKGDIAEGYSVSREKKESFPLTVTSAQKNPTAFYLCASSGRRTGRIYNEQFFGPGTRLTVL.

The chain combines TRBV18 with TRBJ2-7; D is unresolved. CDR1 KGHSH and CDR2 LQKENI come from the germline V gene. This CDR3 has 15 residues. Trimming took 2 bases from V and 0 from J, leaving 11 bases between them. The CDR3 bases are TGTGCCAGCTCACCATCGCCGGTGAGCTCCTACGAGCAGTACGTC. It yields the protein CASSPSPVSSYEQYV.

CDR3: CARSLVFGRSSGANVLTF. The CDR3 coding sequence is TGTGCCAGAAGCTTAGTTTTCGGGAGGAGCTCTGGGGCCAACGTCCTGACTTTC. The chain recombines TRBV7-5 with TRBJ2-6; the table's TRBD2 call for D was not verified on the DNA. TRBV7-5 is assigned pseudogene status. This CDR3 comprises 18 residues.